These T cell receptor beta chains were read from a single sample in a study of blood T cells in healthy people across ages. TCRdb reanalysed the 5' RACE reads using MiXCR and keeps one entry per CDR3 protein. The repertoire consists of some 760,000 distinct CDR3 sequences, with just under 25% occurring once and the leading ten covering roughly a tenth. These data were also reused for a study on T cells of mothers and their children.

The sequencing sample was made of blood. The source is a boy younger than 18 in good health. Each CDR3 is given without its conserved first and last residue.

v_call	j_call	cdr3_aa
TRBV20-1	TRBJ2-1	SAVGLAEWGPYNEQF
TRBV4-1	TRBJ2-2	ASSPGSGVGELF
TRBV10-3	TRBJ1-1	AIGTVNTEAF
TRBV29-1	TRBJ2-7	SAMGDLAIEQY
TRBV20-1	TRBJ1-1	SVWNTEAF
TRBV7-9	TRBJ2-3	ASSSSPRGRDTDTQY
TRBV2	TRBJ1-2	ASSEFEVYGYT
TRBV5-6	TRBJ2-5	ASSKGVIPSGETQY
TRBV9	TRBJ2-1	ASSIPPSLAGSSYNEQF
TRBV12-3/TRBV12-4	TRBJ2-3	ASSLGWQDTQY
TRBV6-2/TRBV6-3	TRBJ2-7	ASSYIGTGPYEQY
TRBV28	TRBJ1-1	ASSLIRQGLSNTEAF
TRBV4-1	TRBJ2-7	ASSQEIAGSYYEQY
TRBV10-3	TRBJ1-1	AISGLQIGVDDTEAF
TRBV28	TRBJ2-7	ASSFEAGRGQY
TRBV5-1	TRBJ2-7	ASSLTGGAGEQY
TRBV11-2	TRBJ2-1	ASSTFPRTSGSEEQF
TRBV6-5	TRBJ1-3	ASRPPGTGNTIY
TRBV6-1	TRBJ2-1	ASSESPRGAYNEQF
TRBV12-3/TRBV12-4	TRBJ2-1	ASSPEAYEQF
TRBV4-1	TRBJ2-7	ASSQLTGSEQY
TRBV24-1	TRBJ2-1	ATSDRGSYNEQF
TRBV7-8	TRBJ2-7	ASSQGLAGDEQY